A selection of T cell receptor beta chains follows, all from one sample in a study of cytomegalovirus exposure and HLA in healthy donors. TCRdb keeps only in-frame clones here, not all; method: immunoSEQ multiplex PCR. Found here are approximately 110,000 clones, 79% of them singletons; the top ten hold around 3%. Material for sequencing was PBMCs. All receptors come from a woman in her late teens or twenties in good health and CMV-seropositive. The CDR3 runs from the conserved cysteine through the conserved F or W. Fields, in order: clone size, J gene, V gene, D gene, CDR3 length, CDR3 DNA, CDR3 protein. A D gene is named only where the DNA matches it firmly. For some rows the clone size is stated as once, few or many, or as a class when expanded; others skip it.

. | TRBJ1-1 | TRBV2 | TRBD1 | 14 | TGTGCCAGCAGCGCCAGGGGGAAGAACACTGAAGCTTTCTTT | CASSARGKNTEAFF
. | TRBJ2-3 | TRBV10-2 | . | 15 | TGCGCCAGCTACGCCGGGACACGTAGCACAGATACGCAGTATTTT | CASYAGTRSTDTQYF
. | TRBJ2-5 | TRBV11-3 | TRBD2 | 15 | TGTGCCAGCAGCTTCCGAGCGGGGGAACAAGAGACCCAGTACTTC | CASSFRAGEQETQYF
once | TRBJ2-1 | TRBV7-9 | TRBD2 | 16 | TGTGCCAGCAGCTCACGACTAGCGGACCTATACAATGAGCAGTTCTTC | CASSSRLADLYNEQFF
. | TRBJ1-1 | TRBV19 | . | 14 | TGTGCCAGTTCCCAGTCGCACATGAACACTGAAGCTTTCTTT | CASSQSHMNTEAFF
once | TRBJ2-7 | TRBV6-5 | . | 14 | TGTGCCAGCAGACCCGGGACAAGCTCCTACGAGCAGTACTTC | CASRPGTSSYEQYF
few | TRBJ2-5 | TRBV5-6 | . | 15 | TGTGCCAGCAGCTTGCTGGCGGGCTCCCAAGAGACCCAGTACTTC | CASSLLAGSQETQYF
. | TRBJ2-5 | TRBV2 | TRBD1 | 12 | TGTGCCAGCAGTAAGACAGGGGAGACCCAGTACTTC | CASSKTGETQYF
. | TRBJ1-4 | TRBV9 | TRBD1 | 16 | TGTGCCAGCAGCCCGGGACTGGGACAGGGTGGCGAAAAACTGTTTTTT | CASSPGLGQGGEKLFF
. | TRBJ2-1 | TRBV6-1 | . | 16 | TGTGCCAGCAGTGGGGTGGGAGGCGAATACTACAATGAGCAGTTCTTC | CASSGVGGEYYNEQFF
. | TRBJ1-2 | TRBV2 | . | 15 | TGTGCCAGCAGTGAAGGGCGGAGGGGTTTTTATGGCTACACCTTC | CASSEGRRGFYGYTF
few | TRBJ1-1 | TRBV5-1 | . | 13 | TGCGCCAGCAGCTTACAGGGGAACACTGAAGCTTTCTTT | CASSLQGNTEAFF
. | TRBJ2-7 | TRBV14 | TRBD2 | 18 | TGTGCCAGCAGCCCATTATCTGGGAGACTAGCGGGTTCCTACGAGCAGTACTTC | CASSPLSGRLAGSYEQYF
once | TRBJ1-2 | TRBV6-5 | . | 12 | TGTGCCAGCAGCCACCGAGCGTATGGCTACACCTTC | CASSHRAYGYTF
. | TRBJ1-5 | TRBV7-9 | TRBD1 | 17 | TGTGCCAGCAGCTTAGGGACAGGGGGTTTCATAAATCAGCCCCAGCATTTT | CASSLGTGGFINQPQHF
. | TRBJ1-5 | TRBV15 | . | 16 | TGTGCCACCAGCAGAGATATGGGGGGGGTCCCTCAGCCCCAGCATTTT | CATSRDMGGVPQPQHF
. | TRBJ2-5 | TRBV7-7 | . | 13 | TGTGCTAGCAGCTTTGGGCTCCAAGAGACCCAGTACTTC | CASSFGLQETQYF
. | TRBJ2-7 | TRBV30 | . | 14 | TGTGCCTGGAGTGAGGGACACTACTACTACGAGCAGTACTTC | CAWSEGHYYYEQYF
. | TRBJ1-2 | TRBV7-3 | TRBD1 | 15 | TGTTCCAGCAGCGGCTCTGGGACAGTTGACTATGGCTACACCTTC | CSSSGSGTVDYGYTF
. | TRBJ2-7 | TRBV11-2 | TRBD1 | 12 | TGTGCCAGCAGCCCCGAGGGGGCCGAGCAGTACTTC | CASSPEGAEQYF
. | TRBJ1-4 | TRBV5-1 | . | 15 | TGCGCCAGCAGCTCCGAGGGTTGGGGTAATGAAAAACTGTTTTTT | CASSSEGWGNEKLFF
. | TRBJ2-1 | TRBV5-1 | . | 16 | TGCGCCAGCAGCTTGGACAGGGACACGTCCTACAATGAGCAGTTCTTC | CASSLDRDTSYNEQFF
few | TRBJ1-5 | TRBV30 | TRBD1 | 14 | TGTGCCTGGAGTACAACAGGGGGCCGCCAGCCCCAGCATTTT | CAWSTTGGRQPQHF
. | TRBJ1-5 | TRBV19 | TRBD1 | 15 | TGTGCCAGTAGCCCCGGCGGGACAGTAGATCAGCCCCAGCATTTT | CASSPGGTVDQPQHF
few | TRBJ2-3 | TRBV30 | . | 12 | TGTGCCTGGGACGGGGGCACAGATACGCAGTATTTT | CAWDGGTDTQYF
few | TRBJ2-4 | TRBV5-3 | . | 16 | TGTGCCAGAAGCCCACGACAGACTCTAGCCAAAAACATTCAGTACTTC | CARSPRQTLAKNIQYF
once | TRBJ2-3 | TRBV7-3 | . | 13 | TGTGCCAGCAGCTTCAGGGGCACAGATACGCAGTATTTT | CASSFRGTDTQYF
. | TRBJ1-1 | TRBV19 | TRBD1 | 15 | TGTGCCAGTAGTCCTAACAGGGGGGGCGACACTGAAGCTTTCTTT | CASSPNRGGDTEAFF
. | TRBJ2-1 | TRBV5-1 | TRBD2 | 14 | TGCGCCAGCAGCTTGGTCCTAGCGGGTAATGAGCAGTTCTTC | CASSLVLAGNEQFF
. | TRBJ2-7 | TRBV5-1 | TRBD1 | 17 | TGCGCCAGCAGCTTGCCCCCCTCTCGGACAGGGAGGTACGAGCAGTACTTC | CASSLPPSRTGRYEQYF
. | TRBJ2-2 | TRBV27 | TRBD2 | 15 | TGTGCCAGCAGTTTATCGATAGCGGGATTTAGGGAGCTGTTTTTT | CASSLSIAGFRELFF
. | TRBJ1-1 | TRBV5-1 | . | 13 | TGCGCCAGCAGCTTTACGAGGAACACTGAAGCTTTCTTT | CASSFTRNTEAFF
. | TRBJ2-1 | TRBV6-5 | TRBD2 | 15 | TGTGCCAGCAGTTACGCGCTAGCGGGGTCAGATGAGCAGTTCTTC | CASSYALAGSDEQFF
. | TRBJ2-5 | TRBV30 | TRBD2 | 19 | TGTGCCTGGAGTTCTATACTAGCGGGAGGGCCGGATTTCGCGGAGACCCAGTACTTC | CAWSSILAGGPDFAETQYF
few | TRBJ2-3 | TRBV6-5 | . | 15 | TGTGCCAGCAGTTACTCCTCGGTTAGCACAGATACGCAGTATTTT | CASSYSSVSTDTQYF
once | TRBJ1-5 | TRBV28 | . | 15 | TGTGCCAGCATAGGGGTCACCCTTAGCAATCAGCCCCAGCATTTT | CASIGVTLSNQPQHF
. | TRBJ2-7 | TRBV11-3 | . | 14 | TGTGCCAGCAGCTTAGATCTAGCGTCCTACGAGCAGTACTTC | CASSLDLASYEQYF
. | TRBJ2-2 | TRBV9 | . | 12 | TGTGCCAGCAGCGTTTCAGCCGGGGAGCTGTTTTTT | CASSVSAGELFF
. | TRBJ1-4 | TRBV9 | TRBD1 | 16 | TGTGCCAGCAGCGTAGCGAGCGGGACAGGGTATGAAAAACTGTTTTTT | CASSVASGTGYEKLFF
. | TRBJ2-7 | TRBV7-2 | . | 13 | TGTGCCAGCAGACCTACCGGATCCGGGGGGCAGTACTTC | CASRPTGSGGQYF
few | TRBJ1-5 | TRBV5-8 | . | 14 | TGTGCCAGCCCCCCGGTCGGGAGCAATCAGCCCCAGCATTTT | CASPPVGSNQPQHF
. | TRBJ1-4 | TRBV5-1 | TRBD1 | 15 | TGCGCCAGCAGTAGGGACAGCGAACTAAATGAAAAACTGTTTTTT | CASSRDSELNEKLFF
few | TRBJ1-4 | TRBV2 | . | 18 | TGTGCCAGCAGTGAAGCCCAGGACACCCAAGACACTAATGAAAAACTGTTTTTT | CASSEAQDTQDTNEKLFF
. | TRBJ1-1 | TRBV19 | . | 14 | TGTGCCAGTAGTATAGTCGGTTCCGCGATTGAAGCTTTCTTT | CASSIVGSAIEAFF
. | TRBJ2-5 | TRBV4-1 | TRBD2 | 17 | TGCGCCAGCAGCCCTCGGGAGGTACTCCCGGAAACGGAGACCCAGTACTTC | CASSPREVLPETETQYF
. | TRBJ2-7 | TRBV7-2 | TRBD2 | 15 | TGTGCCAGCAGCTTAGGAGGGGCCGGGAGGCAAGAGCAGTACTTC | CASSLGGAGRQEQYF
. | TRBJ2-2 | TRBV10-1 | TRBD2 | 17 | TGCGCCAGCAGTGAATATTTGGCGGGAGGTAGAGGCGGGGAGCTGTTTTTT | CASSEYLAGGRGGELFF
. | TRBJ2-1 | TRBV2 | TRBD2 | 12 | TGTGCCAGCACTAGACTAGCGAATGAGCAGTTCTTC | CASTRLANEQFF
few | TRBJ1-1 | TRBV28 | . | 21 | TGTGCCAGCAGTTTAGGGTACCGTTGGAGACAGTCTATTTTCATGAACACTGAAGCTTTCTTT | CASSLGYRWRQSIFMNTEAFF
. | TRBJ2-4 | TRBV25-1 | TRBD2 | 16 | TGTGCCAGCAGTGAATATCGGGGGGTCGGTAATGACATTCAGTACTTC | CASSEYRGVGNDIQYF
. | TRBJ2-7 | TRBV13 | TRBD1 | 14 | TGTGCCAGCAGCTTAGGGACAGGGGCCTACGAGCAGTACTTC | CASSLGTGAYEQYF
. | TRBJ2-1 | TRBV6-5 | TRBD2 | 15 | TGTGCCAGCCGAATAGCGGGAGGGCCGCACAATGAGCAGTTCTTC | CASRIAGGPHNEQFF